This TCR beta chain emerged from a study of T cells in Graves' hyperthyroidism and ophthalmopathy. In the study overall: Peripheral blood was collected at initial diagnosis, before any treatment. Study results and caveats: Most thyroid clonotypes that were expanded above 0.001 also turned up in blood.

The V gene end was trimmed by 7 bases and the J gene end by 6 bases; junction bases not matched to a gene: 14. CDR3 length: 16 residues. Germline CDR1 reads MNHEY; CDR2 reads SMNVEV (reference sequence). This clonotype was counted ten times or more. Its target is unknown. TCR beta CDR3 regions were amplified from RNA transcripts. The HTBI primer set served for first-round RT-PCR of the TCR CDR3. TCRdb redid the calling of the multiplex PCR reads with MiXCR, one entry per CDR3 protein. The sample has under 300,000 distinct CDR3 sequences, approximately 15% seen once. The genes are TRBV27 and TRBJ2-2; the match to TRBD2 covers 7 bases. The source material was blood. This clonotype was sampled from a woman aged 40-49 years with Graves' hyperthyroidism. The CDR3 sequence is CASTPKRLAVSGELFF. The CDR3 DNA follows: TGTGCCAGCACCCCAAAACGACTAGCAGTATCCGGGGAGCTGTTTTTT.